The sample holds one count of the clone carrying this T cell receptor beta chain. Its antigen is not identified. Libraries were prepared by immunoSEQ multiplex PCR; TCRdb keeps only in-frame clonotypes and omits some of them. The sample lists 55,000 to 85,000 clones; about 90% were seen once. V shed 3 bases and J shed 6 bases, with 12 bases lying between them. This CDR3 is built from 13 residues. Per germline, CDR1 SGHTA and CDR2 FQGTGA. This sample stems from a study of OX40 agonist ivuxolimab in advanced cancers. Study in general: The dose-escalation group included hepatocellular carcinoma, melanoma, renal cell carcinoma and head and neck cancer.

The study, taken as a whole, reports: Among T cells, CD8+ cells averaged more expanded clones than CD4+ cells.

J is TRBJ2-7 and V is TRBV7-3, with TRBD1 as a possible D gene (5 bases). The specimen comprised CD4+ or CD8+ T cells sorted from blood, sampled in a trial of the OX40 agonist ivuxolimab. This TCR was sampled from an adult with an advanced solid tumor such as melanoma, head and neck, liver or kidney cancer. CDR3 sequence: CASSFERGSEQYF. The DNA for the CDR3 is TGTGCCAGCAGCTTCGAAAGGGGCAGCGAGCAGTACTTC.